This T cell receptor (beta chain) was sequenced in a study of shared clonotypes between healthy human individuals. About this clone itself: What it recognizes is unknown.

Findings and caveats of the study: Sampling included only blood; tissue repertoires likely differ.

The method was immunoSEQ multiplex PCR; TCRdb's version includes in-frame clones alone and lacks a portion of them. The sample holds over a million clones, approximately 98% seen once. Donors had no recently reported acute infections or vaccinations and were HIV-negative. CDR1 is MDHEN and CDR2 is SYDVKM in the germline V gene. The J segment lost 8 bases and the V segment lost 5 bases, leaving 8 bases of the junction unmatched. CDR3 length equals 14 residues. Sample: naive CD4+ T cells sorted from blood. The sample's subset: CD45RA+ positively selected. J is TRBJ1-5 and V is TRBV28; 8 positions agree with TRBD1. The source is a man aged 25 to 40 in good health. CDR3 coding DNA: TGTGCCAGCAGTGTACGGACAGGGCTGAAGCCCCAGCATTTT. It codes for CASSVRTGLKPQHF.